Listed below are T cell receptor beta chains from one sample, sequenced in a study of response to subunit inactivated influenza vaccine. A single record per CDR3 protein comes from TCRdb applying MiXCR to the RT-PCR reads. The data show roughly 670,000 distinct CDR3 sequences, roughly 15% seen once. Sequencing used PBMCs from blood, obtained around 15 days before vaccination. These receptors came from a man aged 50 to 60 who received an inactivated influenza vaccine. CDR3s include the opening cysteine and the closing phenylalanine or tryptophan. A D gene is named only where the DNA matches it firmly. Clone sizes are given selectively: once, few, many, or a class where the clone is expanded.

CDR3 protein: CSARESGSGYNEQFF; CDR3 DNA: TGCAGCGCCCGAGAGTCCGGGAGTGGGTACAATGAGCAGTTCTTC; J gene: TRBJ2-1; clone size: many; CDR3 length: 15; D gene: .; V gene: TRBV29-1
CDR3 protein: CASSLPGTATYEQYF; CDR3 DNA: TGTGCCAGCAGTCTACCCGGGACAGCGACCTACGAGCAGTACTTC; J gene: TRBJ2-7; clone size: few; CDR3 length: 15; D gene: TRBD1; V gene: TRBV6-2/TRBV6-3
CDR3 protein: CASSLGTSGDEQFF; CDR3 DNA: TGCGCCAGCAGCTTGGGGACTAGCGGCGATGAGCAGTTCTTC; J gene: TRBJ2-1; clone size: many; CDR3 length: 14; D gene: TRBD2; V gene: TRBV5-1
CDR3 protein: CASSSGAVTYEQYF; CDR3 DNA: TGTGCCAGCTCTTCCGGAGCAGTGACCTACGAGCAGTACTTC; J gene: TRBJ2-7; clone size: .; CDR3 length: 14; D gene: .; V gene: TRBV18
CDR3 protein: CASRSRESSGELFF; CDR3 DNA: TGTGCCAGCAGGTCTAGGGAGTCTTCCGGGGAGCTGTTTTTT; J gene: TRBJ2-2; clone size: .; CDR3 length: 14; D gene: .; V gene: TRBV7-8
CDR3 protein: CASSHRQGGGHGYTF; CDR3 DNA: TGTGCCAGCAGTCATCGACAGGGAGGCGGGCATGGCTACACCTTC; J gene: TRBJ1-2; clone size: .; CDR3 length: 15; D gene: TRBD1; V gene: TRBV12-3/TRBV12-4
CDR3 protein: CSAVQGSGANVLTF; CDR3 DNA: TGCAGTGCTGTCCAGGGGTCTGGGGCCAACGTCCTGACTTTC; J gene: TRBJ2-6; clone size: .; CDR3 length: 14; D gene: .; V gene: TRBV20-1
CDR3 protein: CASSQEWGQGNEQYF; CDR3 DNA: TGCGCCAGCAGCCAAGAATGGGGGCAGGGGAACGAGCAGTACTTC; J gene: TRBJ2-7; clone size: .; CDR3 length: 15; D gene: .; V gene: TRBV4-3
CDR3 protein: CASSPLPGATGVSNQPQHF; CDR3 DNA: TGTGCCAGTAGTCCCCTCCCAGGGGCCACCGGAGTTAGCAATCAGCCCCAGCATTTT; J gene: TRBJ1-5; clone size: few; CDR3 length: 19; D gene: .; V gene: TRBV19
CDR3 protein: CTVFDRGNTEAFF; CDR3 DNA: TGCACCGTATTCGACAGGGGGAACACTGAAGCTTTCTTT; J gene: TRBJ1-1; clone size: .; CDR3 length: 13; D gene: TRBD1; V gene: TRBV29-1
CDR3 protein: CASSSGLAPNEQFF; CDR3 DNA: TGTGCCAGCAGCTCAGGACTAGCTCCCAATGAGCAGTTCTTC; J gene: TRBJ2-1; clone size: .; CDR3 length: 14; D gene: TRBD2; V gene: TRBV7-2
CDR3 protein: CASSLTADPYEQYF; CDR3 DNA: TGTGCCAGCAGTTTGACCGCAGACCCCTACGAGCAGTACTTC; J gene: TRBJ2-7; clone size: few; CDR3 length: 14; D gene: .; V gene: TRBV12-3/TRBV12-4
CDR3 protein: CASSRGLSYQETQYF; CDR3 DNA: TGTGCCAGCAGCCGGGGACTCTCGTACCAAGAGACCCAGTACTTC; J gene: TRBJ2-5; clone size: .; CDR3 length: 15; D gene: .; V gene: TRBV7-9
CDR3 protein: CASSPSRGRNIQYF; CDR3 DNA: TGCGCCAGCAGCCCAAGTAGGGGCAGGAACATTCAGTACTTC; J gene: TRBJ2-4; clone size: .; CDR3 length: 14; D gene: .; V gene: TRBV4-1